A selection of T cell receptor beta chains follows, all from one sample in a study of shared clonotypes between healthy human individuals. Using immunoSEQ multiplex PCR, the repertoire was profiled, and TCRdb retains in-frame clones only, with some absent. The table records 950,000 to 1,300,000 clones, roughly 80% of them present only once. The sample taken for sequencing was memory CD4+ T cells sorted from blood. Receptors originate from a man between 18 and 29 years old in good health. CDR3s include the opening cysteine and the closing phenylalanine or tryptophan. Each record gives: D gene, J gene, V gene, clone size, CDR3 length, CDR3 DNA, CDR3 protein. A D gene is named only where the DNA matches it firmly. A clone size is listed for some rows: how often the clone was seen (once, few, many), or a class if it is expanded.

>TRBD2|TRBJ2-1|TRBV6-5|NA|14
TGTGCCAGCAGTTACCAACTAGCGGGAAATGAGCAGTTCTTC
CASSYQLAGNEQFF
>NA|TRBJ2-5|TRBV9|NA|16
TGTGCCAGCAGCGTAGGGGACTTCGACTACCAAGAGACCCAGTACTTC
CASSVGDFDYQETQYF
>NA|TRBJ2-3|TRBV18|NA|13
TGTGCCAGCTCACCGCAGACAAAAGATACGCAGTATTTT
CASSPQTKDTQYF
>NA|TRBJ2-3|TRBV18|NA|14
TGTGCCAGCTCGGGGTCTAGCAGCTCAGATACGCAGTATTTT
CASSGSSSSDTQYF
>TRBD1|TRBJ1-1|TRBV10-1|NA|13
TGCGCCAGCACCCCGGACAGGGACACTGAAGCTTTCTTT
CASTPDRDTEAFF
>TRBD2|TRBJ2-5|TRBV6-1|few|16
TGTGCCAGCAGTGATGGACTAGCGGGGGGGCCTGGGCCCCAGTACTTC
CASSDGLAGGPGPQYF
>NA|TRBJ2-5|TRBV7-7|NA|13
TGTGCTAGCAGCCCCGGGACCGGAGAGACCCAGTACTTC
CASSPGTGETQYF
>NA|TRBJ1-5|TRBV7-9|NA|13
TGTGCCAGCAGCGGAGGTATGGGTCAGCCCCAGCATTTT
CASSGGMGQPQHF
>TRBD1|TRBJ2-7|TRBV19|NA|14
TGTGCCAGTAATCCACAGGGGTTCCCCAACGAGCAGTACTTC
CASNPQGFPNEQYF
>NA|TRBJ1-2|TRBV4-1|NA|15
TGCGCCAGCAGCCAAGAAGAGGGGGCTAACTATGGCTACACCTTC
CASSQEEGANYGYTF
>NA|TRBJ2-5|TRBV15|NA|12
TGTGCCACCAGCAGAACTTGGGAGACCCAGTACTTC
CATSRTWETQYF
>TRBD2|TRBJ2-7|TRBV5-1|NA|14
TGCGCCAGCAGCCTCGGACTAGCGGGACACGAGCAGTACTTC
CASSLGLAGHEQYF
>NA|TRBJ2-1|TRBV14|once|19
TGTGCCAGCAGCCAAGCTGGGCAGGGGTGGCTAGCGGTGTACAATGAGCAGTTCTTC
CASSQAGQGWLAVYNEQFF
>NA|TRBJ1-4|TRBV2|NA|16
TGTGCCAGCAATCGAGTGGCGGTTGCAACTAATGAAAAACTGTTTTTT
CASNRVAVATNEKLFF
>NA|TRBJ1-3|TRBV11-2|few|14
TGTGCCAGCAGGCAGGGAGGGACTGGAAACACCATATATTTT
CASRQGGTGNTIYF
>TRBD2|TRBJ2-3|TRBV5-5|NA|14
TGTGCCAGCAGCGTGGGGGGGAACATGGATACGCAGTATTTT
CASSVGGNMDTQYF
>NA|TRBJ1-5|TRBV30|NA|13
TGTGCCTGGAGTGCCCCCGGGGCTCAGCCCCAGCATTTT
CAWSAPGAQPQHF
>NA|TRBJ1-1|TRBV7-3|NA|15
TGTGCCAGCAGCTTAGGCGGGACTTCGAACACTGAAGCTTTCTTT
CASSLGGTSNTEAFF
>NA|TRBJ1-1|TRBV27|NA|17
TGTGCCAGCAGTTTGCCCCCTCGTATGTCCGGGAACACTGAAGCTTTCTTT
CASSLPPRMSGNTEAFF
>NA|TRBJ2-3|TRBV6-5|NA|13
TGTGCCACGAGGACAGCAGACACAGATACGCAGTATTTT
CATRTADTDTQYF
>NA|TRBJ2-5|TRBV6-6|NA|14
TGTGCCAGCAGTTATTCGGGGGGCTGGGAGACCCAGTACTTC
CASSYSGGWETQYF
>NA|TRBJ1-2|TRBV29-1|NA|12
TGCAGCGTGGCAGGGGCTGAGTGGGGCTACACCTTC
CSVAGAEWGYTF
>TRBD1|TRBJ2-4|TRBV6-6|NA|13
TGTGCCAGCAGTCCAGGGGGCGAGGGCATTCAGTACTTC
CASSPGGEGIQYF
>TRBD1|TRBJ2-5|TRBV5-6|NA|13
TGTGCCAGCAGAACAGGGGGCCAAGAGACCCAGTACTTC
CASRTGGQETQYF
>NA|TRBJ2-7|TRBV19|NA|15
TGTGCCAGTAGTACTGGACAGATTACTTCCTACGAGCAGTACTTC
CASSTGQITSYEQYF
>NA|TRBJ2-4|TRBV27|NA|16
TGTGCCAGCAGTCTCAGGGGGGCACAAGCCAAAAACATTCAGTACTTC
CASSLRGAQAKNIQYF
>TRBD2|TRBJ2-5|TRBV5-6|NA|15
TGTGCCAGCAGCCTTAGCGGGAGCTCGGTAGAGACCCAGTACTTC
CASSLSGSSVETQYF
>NA|TRBJ2-5|TRBV13|NA|16
TGTGCCAGCAGCTTAGGGTTCCTGGGAGAAGTGGAGACCCAGTACTTC
CASSLGFLGEVETQYF
>NA|TRBJ2-7|TRBV2|NA|15
TGTGCCAGCACTACCCTTGGGTTCCAACCCTACGAGCAGTACTTC
CASTTLGFQPYEQYF
>TRBD2|TRBJ2-3|TRBV6-1|NA|15
TGTGCAGCTACCCCGGGACTAGCGGCGCCAGATACGCAGTATTTT
CAATPGLAAPDTQYF
>TRBD2|TRBJ2-3|TRBV11-3|NA|16
TGTGCCAGCAGTGCCGGGGGGATGGGGAGCACAGATACGCAGTATTTT
CASSAGGMGSTDTQYF
>NA|TRBJ1-1|TRBV29-1|few|11
TGCAGCGTTGAGGTGAACACTGAAGCTTTCTTT
CSVEVNTEAFF
>TRBD2|TRBJ2-3|TRBV13|NA|18
TGTGCCAGCAGCTTAGGGGCGGCGGGAGGCGCCAGGGCAGATACGCAGTATTTT
CASSLGAAGGARADTQYF
>NA|TRBJ1-6|TRBV19|NA|15
TGTGCCAGCTCGGCCGGCGAGGGCGTAGCAGGACCCCTCCACTTT
CASSAGEGVAGPLHF
>TRBD1|TRBJ2-3|TRBV5-1|NA|16
TGCGCCAGCAGCCCGGGACAGGGGGCAACGACAGATACGCAGTATTTT
CASSPGQGATTDTQYF
>TRBD2|TRBJ2-6|TRBV18|NA|19
TGTGCCAGCTCTCTATCCAGGGTAGCGGGAGAATCTGGGGCCAACGTCCTGACTTTC
CASSLSRVAGESGANVLTF
>TRBD1|TRBJ1-5|TRBV28|NA|16
TGTGCCAGCGGACAGGGTACTGCTCAGATCAATCAGCCCCAGCATTTT
CASGQGTAQINQPQHF
>NA|TRBJ2-2|TRBV27|NA|15
TGTGCCAGCAGTCACACAGGGATGGACACCGGGGAGCTGTTTTTT
CASSHTGMDTGELFF
>NA|TRBJ1-5|TRBV2|NA|14
TGTGCCAGCAGTGAAGGGGCAGGGAATCAGCCCCAGCATTTT
CASSEGAGNQPQHF
>NA|TRBJ1-2|TRBV11-2|NA|16
TGTGCCAGCAGCTTAGATTCCCGGGCCGCCCCCTACGGCTACACCTTC
CASSLDSRAAPYGYTF
>TRBD1|TRBJ1-6|TRBV6-1|once|15
TGTGCCAGCAGACCTCGACAGGGGAGTGATTCACCCCTCCACTTT
CASRPRQGSDSPLHF
>TRBD1|TRBJ2-7|TRBV5-6|NA|16
TGTGCCAGCAGCCCGGGGACAGGGGGCCCAGGGTACGAGCAGTACTTC
CASSPGTGGPGYEQYF
>NA|TRBJ1-2|TRBV5-1|NA|12
TGCGCCAGCAGCCCCGGAGGGCAAGGCTACACCTTC
CASSPGGQGYTF
>TRBD1|TRBJ2-4|TRBV28|once|17
TGTGCCAGCAGACTTTTGACAGGGGACAACTCCAAAAACATTCAGTACTTC
CASRLLTGDNSKNIQYF
>NA|TRBJ2-3|TRBV9|NA|16
TGTGCCAGCTCCGGATCGGCGGGCAAGGGAACAGATACGCAGTATTTT
CASSGSAGKGTDTQYF
>NA|TRBJ1-6|TRBV2|NA|15
TGTGCCAGCAGTGCCGGGGGACTGGAGAATTCACCCCTCCACTTT
CASSAGGLENSPLHF
>NA|TRBJ1-6|TRBV30|NA|14
TGTGCCTGGAGCGGGGGGTCAAGATCTTCACCCCTCCACTTT
CAWSGGSRSSPLHF
>TRBD2|TRBJ2-7|TRBV5-4|once|15
TGTGCCAGCAGCTTGACTAGCGGGAGTCCATACGAGCAGTACTTC
CASSLTSGSPYEQYF
>TRBD1|TRBJ1-4|TRBV29-1|NA|14
TGCAGCGTAAAACAGGGGGCAACGTACGAAAAACTGTTTTTT
CSVKQGATYEKLFF
>NA|TRBJ1-2|TRBV6-6|NA|12
TGTGCCAGCAGGCTCAGGGTCGGCGGCTACACCTTC
CASRLRVGGYTF
>TRBD1|TRBJ1-4|TRBV15|NA|15
TGTGCCACCAGCAGAGCAGGACAGGGCGGAGAAAAACTGTTTTTT
CATSRAGQGGEKLFF
>NA|TRBJ2-1|TRBV6-1|NA|14
TGTGCCAGCAGTGAACTCCTCAGGGGAAATGAGCAGTTCTTC
CASSELLRGNEQFF